This TCR beta chain was observed in a study of shared clonotypes between healthy human individuals. The length of the CDR3 is 17 residues. The table came from immunoSEQ multiplex PCR; TCRdb's copy has only in-frame clones and leaves some out. This sample has 400,000 to 600,000 clones, with 70% to 80% found just once. Sequencing was carried out using PBMCs. The sequence came from a woman aged 40 to 49 in good health. Some clones in this sample may be carry-over from other donors' samples. The chain links TRBV21-1 to TRBJ2-7; the tabulated D call, TRBD2, remains unverified against the DNA. TRBV21-1 is labeled a pseudogene. The CDR3 sequence is CASSSPRLAGSSYEQYF. The CDR3 DNA is TGTGCCAGCAGCAGCCCTCGACTAGCGGGAAGCTCCTACGAGCAGTACTTC.